This T cell receptor beta chain was found in a study of synovial regulatory T cells in juvenile arthritis. The method was immunoSEQ multiplex PCR; TCRdb's version includes in-frame clones alone and lacks a portion of them. The sample data list a few thousand clones. The CDR3 length is 14 residues. No DNA sequence was recorded. CDR1 is SEHNR and CDR2 is FQNEAQ in the germline V gene (reference sequence). General study findings and limits: CDR3 overlap with synovial Tregs was higher for iaTregs than other blood Tregs.

As regards this clone: As yet, its antigen is unknown.

The synovial samples were synovial fluid, paired with peripheral blood from each active arthritis patient. Synovial Tregs were as TSDR-demethylated as blood and healthy-donor Tregs. The sequencing sample was made of Treg cells from the synovium. The chain joins TRBV7-9 to TRBJ2-3; checking the TCRdb D call of TRBD1 is not possible without DNA. This clonotype was sampled from a donor under 30 with juvenile idiopathic arthritis. This CDR3 reads CASSPRTERDTQYF.